These 29 T cell receptor beta chains were sequenced from one sample in a study of blood T cell repertoires in COVID-19. Clones were sequenced by immunoSEQ multiplex PCR, and TCRdb holds only the in-frame ones, with some missing. The repertoire includes hundreds of thousands of clones, roughly four fifths of them detected once, and about 5% sits in the top ten. Sample: PBMCs or T cells enriched from blood (not recorded which). All receptors come from a man aged 40-49 years who had been exposed to COVID-19.

J is TRBJ2-2 and V is TRBV6-5; the match to TRBD2 covers 7 bases. The germline CDR1 and CDR2 sequences are MNHEY and SVGAGI. CDR3 length: 15 amino acids. With V trimmed by 10 bases and J by 6 bases, 14 bases remained unmatched. CDR3 nucleotide sequence: TGTGCCAATGGGGCGGGAGTGGTATCTGCCGGGGAGCTGTTTTTT. Residues: CANGAGVVSAGELFF.

V is TRBV10-3 and J is TRBJ2-1, with 8 bases lining up with TRBD2. The trim removed 0 bases at V and 9 bases at J, leaving 19 bases unmatched. Germline V CDR1 and CDR2: ENHRY, SYGVKD. The CDR3 covers 19 residues. The CDR3 nucleotides are TGTGCCATCAGTGAGTCGATGTGGGGCGGGAGGTCCCCCTCCACTGAGCAGTTCTTC. Translating it yields CAISESMWGGRSPSTEQFF.

As DNA, the CDR3 is TGTGCCAGCAGCCTCCGAGCTGAGACCGGGGAGCTGTTTTTT. It codes for CASSLRAETGELFF. The chain has TRBV9 and TRBJ2-2; D not certain. The CDR3 spans 14 residues. With 4 bases removed from V and 5 bases from J, the gap between germline ends came to 12 bases. The germline CDR1 and CDR2 sequences are SGDLS and YYNGEE.

This clone has a handful of counts. The gene calls are TRBV20-1 and TRBJ2-7; 7 nucleotides line up with TRBD2. The germline gives CDR1 DFQATT, CDR2 SNEGSKA (reference sequence). Trimming cost V 3 bases and J 6 bases; bases outside gene matches: 11. CDR3 length: 14 residues. In nucleotides, the CDR3 is TGCAGTGCTAGTGGGGGGAGGGCCATGGGCGAGCAGTACTTC. This sequence encodes CSASGGRAMGEQYF.

In the case of this clone: This sample also contains other DNA sequences that code for the same CDR3. J is TRBJ1-1 and V is TRBV19, with 7 bases aligning to TRBD1. V lost 8 bases, J lost 1 base, and 4 bases stayed unmatched. Germline V gene sequence: CDR1 LNHDA, CDR2 SQIVND (reference sequence). The length of the CDR3 is 13 residues. The CDR3 DNA reads TGTGCCAGTTCACAGGGGCCGAACACTGAAGCTTTCTTT. Its protein is CASSQGPNTEAFF.

This chain connects TRBV11-3 to TRBJ2-7; TRBD1 might be the D (5 bases). This CDR3 comprises 12 residues. Germline lookup yields CDR1 SGHNT and CDR2 YENEEA. The V end was cut by 5 bases, the J end by 6 bases, with 11 bases between. The CDR3 DNA sequence: TGTGCCAGCAGCCCAGGGTTAGCCGAGCAGTACTTC. Translated, it gives CASSPGLAEQYF.

The J gene is TRBJ2-3, the V gene TRBV7-3, with a weak D call TRBD1 (5 bases). Deletions cut 2 bases from V and 4 bases from J, with 13 bases between. Germline CDR1 and CDR2: SGHTA and FQGTGA. CDR3 length: 15 amino acids. CDR3 loop: CASSLLGDPSDTQYF. In DNA form, the CDR3 reads TGTGCCAGCAGCTTATTAGGGGATCCCTCAGATACGCAGTATTTT.

The chain combines TRBV6-5 with TRBJ1-2; possibly TRBD1 for D (5 bases). In germline, CDR1 is MNHEY, CDR2 SVGAGI. Trimming took off 5 bases at V and 6 bases at J, with 16 bases between the two ends. This CDR3 region has 14 residues. DNA of the CDR3: TGTGCCAGCAGTAGGGGTGGGGCTTACCATGGCTACACCTTC. Translating it yields CASSRGGAYHGYTF.

The V and J genes are TRBV3-1 (or the pseudogene TRBV3-2) and TRBJ1-2; possible D gene TRBD1, 5 bases. The CDR3 extends over 15 amino acids. Germline assignment: CDR1 LGHDT and CDR2 YNNKEL (reference sequence). Trimming shortened V by 1 base and J by 4 bases, and 13 bases separated the two germline ends. CDR3 in DNA: TGTGCCAGCAGCCAAGGAAGACGGGGGATCTATGGCTACACCTTC. Translated: CASSQGRRGIYGYTF.

The chain joins TRBV19 to TRBJ1-5, with no clear D. Trimming cost V 4 bases and J 6 bases, with 22 bases left between them. The CDR3 runs 17 residues. Looked up from germline, CDR1 is LNHDA and CDR2 is SQIVND (reference sequence). CDR3 protein: CASSKMRARSLSQPQHF. The CDR3 DNA reads as TGTGCCAGTAGTAAAATGAGGGCCAGGTCATTGAGTCAGCCCCAGCATTTT.

V is TRBV12-5 and J is TRBJ1-1, with D unclear. V shed 2 bases and J shed 4 bases, with 11 bases lying between them. The CDR3 spans 14 residues. Per germline, CDR1 LGHNT and CDR2 FRNRAP. The CDR3 DNA reads TGTGCTAGTGGTTTGATTTTAGGGAGCACTGAAGCTTTCTTT. It specifies CASGLILGSTEAFF.

This chain connects TRBV6-5 to TRBJ1-1, with TRBD1 identical over 8 bases. Germline loops: CDR1 MNHEY, CDR2 SVGAGI. There are 12 residues in the CDR3. V lost 6 bases, J lost 11 bases, and 8 bases stayed unmatched. The CDR3 loop reads CASRPTGGIAFF. Written as DNA, the CDR3 is TGTGCCAGCAGGCCTACAGGGGGTATTGCTTTCTTT.

The chain carries TRBV6-5 and TRBJ1-2; tentative D call: TRBD1 (6 bases). The CDR3 runs to 14 residues. CDR1 is MNHEY, CDR2 SVGAGI, per germline. The V end was cut by 6 bases, the J end by 4 bases, with 15 bases between. This CDR3 is CASRGGDPGYGYTF. DNA of the CDR3: TGTGCCAGCAGAGGGGGTGACCCCGGCTATGGCTACACCTTC.

The chain carries TRBV2 and TRBJ2-4; 7 bases fit TRBD1. The V segment lost 10 bases and the J segment 1 base; nucleotides outside the gene matches: 4. The CDR3 has 13 residues. Germline V CDR1 and CDR2: SNHLY, FYNNEI. The CDR3, as DNA: TGTGCCACCCGGACAGGCGCCAAAAACATTCAGTACTTC. This gives the protein CATRTGAKNIQYF.

This clone was seen just once. The chain links TRBV6-5 to TRBJ2-3; D remains ambiguous. V lost 5 bases and J lost 6, with 9 bases in between. This CDR3 contains 12 residues. Germline CDR1 MNHEY, CDR2 SVGAGI. The CDR3 spells CASSPTDDTQYF. The DNA for the CDR3 is TGTGCCAGCAGTCCTACAGACGATACGCAGTATTTT.

CDR3 DNA sequence: TGTGCTAGTGGTTCCGAATCACCGGTCGATGAGCAGTTCTTC. Translating it yields CASGSESPVDEQFF. The chain is built from TRBV12-5 and TRBJ2-1; unclear D gene. V lost 4 bases to trimming and J lost 8 bases, with 15 bases between them. Germline CDR1 is LGHNT and CDR2 is FRNRAP. This CDR3 has 14 amino acids.

This sequence joins TRBV27 and TRBJ2-7, with 11 bases that match TRBD1. This CDR3 has 12 amino acids. The V and J ends lost 9 bases and 4 bases, in that order; junction bases with no gene match: 2. CDR1 and CDR2 (germline): MNHEY, SMNVEV (reference sequence). CDR3 DNA: TGTGCCAGTGGGACAGGGGGTTACGAGCAGTACTTC. Amino acids: CASGTGGYEQYF.

This sequence joins TRBV28 and TRBJ2-1; 8 bases align to TRBD2. Trimming removed 7 bases from V and 7 bases from J; junction bases left unmatched: 6. CDR1 MDHEN and CDR2 SYDVKM come from the germline V gene. CDR3 length: 13 amino acids. CDR3 in amino acids: CASNSLAGNEQFF. Written as DNA, the CDR3 is TGTGCCAGCAATTCGTTAGCGGGAAATGAGCAGTTCTTC. Looking up the rest from reference TRBV28 and TRBJ2-1 gives the full variable domain: DVKVTQSSRYLVKRTGEKVFLECVQDMDHENMFWYRQDPGLGLRLIYFSYDVKMKEKGDIPEGYSVSREKKERFSLILESASTNQTSMYLCASNSLAGNEQFFGPGTRLTVL.

The table lists this clone with a few counts. CDR3 DNA sequence: TGTGCCAGCAGCTTGTGGACAGGAACAAACTATGGCTACACCTTC. Protein sequence: CASSLWTGTNYGYTF. This rearrangement joins TRBV5-5 to TRBJ1-2; 7 bases are a match to TRBD1. The V and J ends lost 1 base and 2 bases, in that order; junction bases with no gene match: 5. Per germline, CDR1 SGHKS and CDR2 YYEKEE (reference sequence). The CDR3 has 15 amino acids.

The sample holds a few counts of this clone. V is TRBV19 and J is TRBJ2-1; no firm D call. Germline-derived CDR1 and CDR2 are LNHDA and SQIVND (reference sequence). There are 13 residues in the CDR3. V shed 7 bases and J shed 8 bases, with 15 bases lying between them. The CDR3 loop reads CASNMSPGYEQFF. CDR3 sequence (DNA): TGTGCCAGTAACATGTCCCCCGGGTATGAGCAGTTCTTC.

The rearrangement uses TRBV11-2 and TRBJ2-7; TRBD1 is a possible D gene (5 bases). Trimming took 1 base from V and 3 from J, leaving 16 bases between them. Germline V gives CDR1 SGHAT, CDR2 FQNNGV. The CDR3 is 16 residues long. CDR3 protein: CASSLGAQDLGYEQYF. Here the CDR3 DNA reads TGTGCCAGCAGCTTAGGGGCACAGGACCTGGGCTACGAGCAGTACTTC.

V is TRBV5-4 and J is TRBJ2-3, with 7 positions matching TRBD1. Trimming took 1 base from V and 6 from J; bases not matched to a gene: 5. Per germline, CDR1 SGHNT and CDR2 YYREEE (reference sequence). The CDR3 is made up of 14 amino acids. CDR3 residues: CASSLRQGDDTQYF. The CDR3 region has the DNA TGTGCCAGCAGCTTGAGGCAGGGGGACGATACGCAGTATTTT.

J is TRBJ1-6 and V is TRBV6-5; no reliable D call. CDR1 is MNHEY and CDR2 is SVGAGI in the germline V gene. The CDR3 is made up of 15 amino acids. V was shortened by 8 bases and J by 5 bases, with 16 bases between the two germline ends. CDR3 sequence (DNA): TGTGCCAGCGTCGTCACAGATCTCAATAATTCACCCCTCCACTTT. Its protein product is CASVVTDLNNSPLHF.

The chain recombines TRBV30 with TRBJ1-1, with D unclear. Germline CDR1 is GTSNPN and CDR2 is SVGIG (reference sequence). Trimming took 0 bases from V and 3 from J, leaving 8 bases between them. The CDR3 spans 13 residues. This CDR3 reads CAWSVRRYTEAFF. Here the CDR3 DNA reads TGTGCCTGGAGTGTACGGAGGTACACTGAAGCTTTCTTT.

This clone was recorded only once. The rearrangement links TRBV6-4 to TRBJ2-1; TRBD2 matches 9 bases. The germline gives CDR1 MRHNA, CDR2 SNTAGT. V lost 4 bases and J lost 9; bases outside the gene matches: 7. The CDR3 has 14 residues. CDR3 sequence: CASSAAGGPFEQFF. The DNA of the CDR3 is TGTGCCAGCAGTGCGGCGGGAGGGCCGTTTGAGCAGTTCTTC.

The count of this clone is one. V gene TRBV29-1 combines with J gene TRBJ1-1; 7 bases are shared with TRBD1. This CDR3 is built from 14 residues. Germline V gene lookup returns CDR1 SQVTM and CDR2 ANQGSEA. The V segment lost 7 bases and the J segment 0 bases; nucleotides outside the gene matches: 8. The CDR3 DNA reads as TGCAGCGCGTACCTCAGGGGGGTGAACACTGAAGCTTTCTTT. It specifies CSAYLRGVNTEAFF. Based on the CDR3 plus reference TRBV29-1 and TRBJ1-1, the full variable domain is SAVISQKPSRDICQRGTSLTIQCQVDSQVTMMFWYRQQPGQSLTLIATANQGSEATYESGFVIDKFPISRPNLTFSTLTVSNMSPEDSSIYLCSAYLRGVNTEAFFGQGTRLTVV.

The genes are TRBV5-1 and TRBJ1-1; 8 bases fit TRBD1. Trimming at V came to 0 bases and at J to 6 bases, leaving 4 bases not matched to a gene. CDR3 size: 14 residues. CDR1 is SGHRS and CDR2 is YFSETQ in the germline V gene. CDR3 DNA: TGCGCCAGCAGCTTGGAGTCAGGGGGCGCTGAAGCTTTCTTT. Amino acids: CASSLESGGAEAFF. The full variable domain, its missing parts supplied by reference TRBV5-1 and TRBJ1-1, is KAGVTQTPRYLIKTRGQQVTLSCSPISGHRSVSWYQQTPGQGLQFLFEYFSETQRNKGNFPGRFSGRQFSNSRSEMNVSTLELGDSALYLCASSLESGGAEAFFGQGTRLTVV.

V usage is TRBV7-6 and J usage is TRBJ2-7, with TRBD2 matching over 10 bases. Germline V gene lookup returns CDR1 SGHVS and CDR2 FNYEAQ. This CDR3 has 16 residues. Losses at the gene ends were 2 bases for V and 4 bases for J; bases not matched to a gene: 8. CDR3 loop: CASSLFLAGESYEQYF. The CDR3 DNA sequence: TGTGCCAGCAGCTTATTTCTAGCGGGAGAGTCTTACGAGCAGTACTTC.

The chain links TRBV3-1 (or the pseudogene TRBV3-2) to TRBJ1-1; a weak D match, TRBD1 (5 bases). Between the trimmed V and J ends, which lost 5 bases and 1 base, there was a span of 14 bases. CDR3 length: 15 amino acids. Per germline, CDR1 LGHDT and CDR2 YNNKEL (reference sequence). The CDR3: CASSLMGGWNTEAFF. The CDR3 DNA follows: TGTGCCAGCAGCTTAATGGGGGGGTGGAACACTGAAGCTTTCTTT.